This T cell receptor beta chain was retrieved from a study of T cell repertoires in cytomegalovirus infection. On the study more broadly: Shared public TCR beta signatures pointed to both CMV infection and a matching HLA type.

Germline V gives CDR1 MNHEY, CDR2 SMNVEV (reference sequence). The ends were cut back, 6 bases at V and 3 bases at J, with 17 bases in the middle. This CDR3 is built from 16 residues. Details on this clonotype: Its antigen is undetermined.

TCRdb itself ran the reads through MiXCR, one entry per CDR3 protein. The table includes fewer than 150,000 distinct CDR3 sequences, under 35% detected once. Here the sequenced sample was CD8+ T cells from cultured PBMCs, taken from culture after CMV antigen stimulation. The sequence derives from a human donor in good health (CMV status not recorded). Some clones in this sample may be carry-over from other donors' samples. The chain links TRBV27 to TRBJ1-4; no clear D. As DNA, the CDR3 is TGTGCCAGCAGCACTTTATCCATGGGCCCTAATGAAAAACTGTTTTTT. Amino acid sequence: CASSTLSMGPNEKLFF.